Each of the 10 T cell receptor beta chains below was sequenced from the same sample in a study of shared clonotypes between healthy human individuals. This table comes from immunoSEQ multiplex PCR, and its TCRdb copy is limited to in-frame clones, with some not included. The sample lists around 1.6 million clones, approximately 98% occurring once. Input material: naive CD4+ T cells sorted from blood. The subset here: CD45RA+ positively selected. These receptors were collected from a man aged 30 to 45 in good health.

This chain joins TRBV7-2 and TRBJ2-2; D gene ambiguous. The germline V and J ends were trimmed by 1 base and 8 bases, with 11 bases remaining between them. Germline loops: CDR1 SGHTA, CDR2 FQGNSA. The CDR3 extends over 14 amino acids. CDR3 in DNA: TGTGCCAGCAGCTTAGGAAGTCAGCCGGGGGAGCTGTTTTTT. Protein product: CASSLGSQPGELFF.

This sequence joins TRBV7-9 and TRBJ2-2; D gene uncertain. Trimming removed 1 base from V and 0 bases from J, with 15 bases in between. CDR1 and CDR2 (germline): SEHNR, FQNEAQ (reference sequence). The CDR3 is 18 amino acids. CDR3 sequence (DNA): TGTGCCAGCAGCTTAGTAGTGCAGGTGGTTACGAACACCGGGGAGCTGTTTTTT. Translated: CASSLVVQVVTNTGELFF.

This chain joins TRBV19 and TRBJ1-5, with a weak D call TRBD1 (5 bases). From germline, CDR1 is LNHDA and CDR2 SQIVND (reference sequence). This CDR3 is built from 14 residues. Trimming stripped 4 bases from V and 7 bases from J, with 14 bases between. The CDR3 spells CASSKGRSAQPQHF. The CDR3 region has the DNA TGTGCCAGTAGTAAGGGACGATCGGCCCAGCCCCAGCATTTT.

The V and J genes are TRBV29-1 and TRBJ2-5; a weak D match, TRBD1 (5 bases). This CDR3 has 12 residues. The V end was cut by 4 bases, the J end by 4 bases, with 10 bases between. Germline CDR1 reads SQVTM; CDR2 reads ANQGSEA. CDR3 loop: CSVGTPGETQYF. The DNA of the CDR3 is TGCAGCGTTGGGACACCCGGAGAGACCCAGTACTTC.

V gene TRBV28 combines with J gene TRBJ2-5; D perhaps matches TRBD1 (5 bases). CDR1 and CDR2 (germline): MDHEN, SYDVKM. Trimming cost V 6 bases and J 1 base, with 15 bases left between them. CDR3 length: 15 amino acids. The DNA for the CDR3 is TGTGCCAGCAGGCTAACACAGGAATTCCAAGAGACCCAGTACTTC. Translating gives CASRLTQEFQETQYF.

The rearrangement links TRBV21-1 to TRBJ2-7; the table assigns TRBD1, which was not confirmed against the DNA. TRBV21-1 is labeled a pseudogene. This CDR3 comprises 20 residues. The CDR3 DNA follows: TGTGCCAGCAGCAAATTCCTTCCGGACAAGTTTAGACAAATTTCCTACGAGCAGTACTTC. Its translation is CASSKFLPDKFRQISYEQYF.

CDR3 region: CASSFVGAGTGYEQYF. CDR3 DNA sequence: TGTGCCAGCAGCTTTGTCGGGGCAGGGACAGGCTACGAGCAGTACTTC. The chain carries TRBV7-8 and TRBJ2-7; 8 nucleotides match TRBD1. This CDR3 is 16 amino acids long. Germline assignment: CDR1 SGHVS and CDR2 FQNEAQ. With V trimmed by 3 bases and J by 3 bases, 10 bases remained unmatched.

V is TRBV2 and J is TRBJ2-1, with D maybe TRBD2 (5 bases). The CDR3 runs to 15 residues. Per the germline V gene, CDR1 is SNHLY and CDR2 is FYNNEI. V shed 4 bases and J shed 6 bases, with 16 bases lying between them. CDR3 DNA: TGTGCCAGCAGTGGGGTTCTTCCCGGGGTCAATGAGCAGTTCTTC. This codes for CASSGVLPGVNEQFF.

V usage is TRBV6-6 and J usage is TRBJ2-7; 8 bases align to TRBD1. Germline V gives CDR1 MNHNY, CDR2 SVGAGI (reference sequence). The CDR3 runs 16 residues. V shed 1 base and J 5 bases; nucleotides not matched to a gene: 10. The DNA for the CDR3 is TGTGCCAGCAGTTACTTGCCTCGGACAGGGAGGCACGAGCAGTACTTC. This encodes CASSYLPRTGRHEQYF.

This CDR3 is CASSAGPSGKKAHEQFF. The DNA for the CDR3 is TGTGCCAGCAGCGCCGGGCCCTCAGGCAAGAAAGCTCATGAGCAGTTCTTC. The chain employs TRBV9 and TRBJ2-1, with unresolved D. Germline lookup yields CDR1 SGDLS and CDR2 YYNGEE. Trimming shortened V by 3 bases and J by 8 bases, and 24 bases separated the two germline ends. The CDR3 has 17 amino acids.